The present entry profiles one T cell receptor (beta chain) with its context. The CDR3 runs 14 residues. The V gene lost 1 base and the J gene lost 3 bases, with 10 bases spanning the gap. CDR1 SGHNT and CDR2 YENEEA come from the germline V gene. This entry comes from a study of technical replicates of blood from a handful of donors. Libraries were prepared by immunoSEQ multiplex PCR; TCRdb keeps only in-frame clonotypes and omits some of them. The table records about 89,000 clones, around 95% of them present only once. The sequenced sample consisted of T cells isolated from PBMCs. The source of this sequence is a human donor in good health. The chain joins TRBV11-3 to TRBJ2-7; D may be TRBD1 (6 bases). As DNA, the CDR3 is TGTGCCAGCAGCTTAGTGTGGACAGACTACGAGCAGTACTTC. Protein: CASSLVWTDYEQYF.